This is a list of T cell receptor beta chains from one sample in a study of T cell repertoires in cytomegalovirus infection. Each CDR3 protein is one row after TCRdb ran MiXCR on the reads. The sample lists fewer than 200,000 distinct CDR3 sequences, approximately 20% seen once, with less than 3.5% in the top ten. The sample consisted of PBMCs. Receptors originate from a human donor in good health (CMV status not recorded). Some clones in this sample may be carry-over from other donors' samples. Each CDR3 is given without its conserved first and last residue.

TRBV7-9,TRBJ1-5,ASSPAGTGVNQPQH
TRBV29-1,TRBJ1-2,SAAPRTGGMGYT
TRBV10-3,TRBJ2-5,AISESAGAKETQY
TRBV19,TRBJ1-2,ASSKIRLTGTGGRELYGYT
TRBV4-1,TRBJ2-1,ASSARGEPNTYNEQF
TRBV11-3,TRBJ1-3,ASSLDARLRNTIY
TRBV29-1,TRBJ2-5,SVALSGREETQY
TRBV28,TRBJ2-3,ASSLRAGGRTDTQY
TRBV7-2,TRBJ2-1,ASSFRGTSNNNEQF
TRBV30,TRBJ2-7,AGRVRGREQY
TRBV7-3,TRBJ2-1,ASSLAVAPYNEQF
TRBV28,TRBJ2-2,ASTPTGLPVGGELF
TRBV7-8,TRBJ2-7,ASSLSEPFPYEQY
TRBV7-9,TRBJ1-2,ASSSRQYSDYGYT
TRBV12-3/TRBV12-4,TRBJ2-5,ASSTTGGETQY
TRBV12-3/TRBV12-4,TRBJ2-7,ASREFDKNYEQY
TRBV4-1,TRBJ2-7,ASSQDRYEQY
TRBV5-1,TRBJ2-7,ASSPDRGISSEQY
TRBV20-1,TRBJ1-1,SARAAGGTNTEAF
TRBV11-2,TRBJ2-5,ASSLAGGAQTQY
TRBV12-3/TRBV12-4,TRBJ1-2,ASSLRGANYGYT
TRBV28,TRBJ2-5,ASSSHGTGGLETQY
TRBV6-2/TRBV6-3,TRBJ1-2,ASRRDHNYGYT
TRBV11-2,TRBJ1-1,ASRPQPGRWAGYTEAF
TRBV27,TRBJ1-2,ASSFRAGGSRGYT
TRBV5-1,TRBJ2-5,ASSLVGTPQETQY
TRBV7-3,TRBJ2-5,ASSSGQGVETQY
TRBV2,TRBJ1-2,ASNQGYGYT